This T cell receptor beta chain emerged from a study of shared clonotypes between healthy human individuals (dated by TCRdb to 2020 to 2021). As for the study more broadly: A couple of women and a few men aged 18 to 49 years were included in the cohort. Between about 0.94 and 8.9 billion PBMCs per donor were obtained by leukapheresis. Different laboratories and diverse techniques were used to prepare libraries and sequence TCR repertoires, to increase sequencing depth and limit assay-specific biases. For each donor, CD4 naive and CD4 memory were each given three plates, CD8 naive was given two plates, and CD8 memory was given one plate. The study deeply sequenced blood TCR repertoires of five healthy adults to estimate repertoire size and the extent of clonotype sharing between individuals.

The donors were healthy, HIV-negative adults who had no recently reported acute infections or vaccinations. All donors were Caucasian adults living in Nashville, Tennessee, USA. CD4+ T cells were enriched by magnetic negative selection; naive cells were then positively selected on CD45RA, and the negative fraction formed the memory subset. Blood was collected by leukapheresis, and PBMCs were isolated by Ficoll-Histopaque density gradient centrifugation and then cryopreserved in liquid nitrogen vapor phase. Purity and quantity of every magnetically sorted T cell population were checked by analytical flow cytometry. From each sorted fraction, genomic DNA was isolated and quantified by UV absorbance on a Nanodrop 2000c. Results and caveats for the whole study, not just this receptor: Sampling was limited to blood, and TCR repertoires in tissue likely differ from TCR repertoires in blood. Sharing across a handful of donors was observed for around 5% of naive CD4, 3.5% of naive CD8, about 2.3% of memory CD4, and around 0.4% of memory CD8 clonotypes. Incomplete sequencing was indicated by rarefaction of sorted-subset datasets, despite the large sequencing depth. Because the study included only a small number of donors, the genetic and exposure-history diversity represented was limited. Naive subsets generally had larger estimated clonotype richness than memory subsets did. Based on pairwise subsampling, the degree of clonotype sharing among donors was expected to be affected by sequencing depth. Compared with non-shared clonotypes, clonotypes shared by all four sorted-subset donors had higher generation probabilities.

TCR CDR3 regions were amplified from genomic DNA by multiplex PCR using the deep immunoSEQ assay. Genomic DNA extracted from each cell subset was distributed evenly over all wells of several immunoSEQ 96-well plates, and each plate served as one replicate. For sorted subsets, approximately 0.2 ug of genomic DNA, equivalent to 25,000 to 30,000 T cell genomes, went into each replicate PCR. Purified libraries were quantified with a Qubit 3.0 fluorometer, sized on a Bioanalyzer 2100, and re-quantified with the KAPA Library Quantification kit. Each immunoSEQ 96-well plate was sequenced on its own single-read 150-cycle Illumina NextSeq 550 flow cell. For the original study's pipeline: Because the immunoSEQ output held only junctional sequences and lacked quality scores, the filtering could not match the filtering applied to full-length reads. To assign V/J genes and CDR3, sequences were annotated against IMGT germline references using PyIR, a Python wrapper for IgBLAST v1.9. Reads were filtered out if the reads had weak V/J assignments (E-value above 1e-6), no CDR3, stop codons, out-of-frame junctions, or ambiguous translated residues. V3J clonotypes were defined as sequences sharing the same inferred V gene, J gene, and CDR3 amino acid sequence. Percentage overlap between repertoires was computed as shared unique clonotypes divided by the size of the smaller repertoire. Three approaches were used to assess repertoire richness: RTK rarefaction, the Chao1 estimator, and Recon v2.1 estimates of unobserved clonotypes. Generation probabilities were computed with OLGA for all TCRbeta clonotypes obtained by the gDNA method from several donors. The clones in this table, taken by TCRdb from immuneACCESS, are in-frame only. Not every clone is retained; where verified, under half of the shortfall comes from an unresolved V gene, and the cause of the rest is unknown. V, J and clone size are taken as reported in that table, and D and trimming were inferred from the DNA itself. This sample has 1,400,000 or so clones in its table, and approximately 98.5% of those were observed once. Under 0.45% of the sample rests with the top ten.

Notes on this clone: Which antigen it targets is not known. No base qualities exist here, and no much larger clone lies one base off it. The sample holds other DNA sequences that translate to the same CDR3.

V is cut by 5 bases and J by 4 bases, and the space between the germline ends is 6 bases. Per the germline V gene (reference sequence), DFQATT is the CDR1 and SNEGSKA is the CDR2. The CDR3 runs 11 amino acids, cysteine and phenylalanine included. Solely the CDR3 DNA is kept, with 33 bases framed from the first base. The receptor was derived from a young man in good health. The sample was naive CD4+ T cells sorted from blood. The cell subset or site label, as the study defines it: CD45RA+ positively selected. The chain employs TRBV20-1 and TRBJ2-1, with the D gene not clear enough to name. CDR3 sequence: CSAGPYNEQFF. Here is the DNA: TGCAGTGCTGGGCCTTACAATGAGCAGTTCTTC.